The 17 T cell receptor beta chains in this list originate from one sample, sequenced in a study of blood T cells in healthy people across ages. A second about 7 to 11 cycle PCR used barcoded and J-beta primers. TCRdb re-derived calls from the 5' RACE reads in MiXCR, one entry per CDR3 protein. This sample has approximately 800,000 distinct CDR3 sequences, with around 36% found just once. The sequencing sample was made of blood. These receptors all come from a man younger than 35 in good health.

This chain joins TRBV4-2 and TRBJ2-2; D might be TRBD1 (6 bases). V lost 1 base to trimming and J lost 5 bases, with 14 bases between them. This CDR3 region has 16 residues. The germline V gene encodes CDR1 LGHNA and CDR2 YNFKEQ. CDR3 amino acids: CASSQVAGDWTGELFF. The CDR3 DNA is TGTGCCAGCAGCCAAGTGGCAGGGGATTGGACCGGGGAGCTGTTTTTT.

The chain has TRBV21-1 and TRBJ2-1. TRBV21-1 is recorded as a pseudogene. This CDR3 is built from 10 residues. The DNA for the CDR3 is TGTGCCAGCCCCCTAAACGAGCAGTTCTTC. This translates into CASPLNEQFF.

This clonotype occurred a few times. This chain links TRBV20-1 with TRBJ2-1, with 9 nucleotides matching TRBD1. This CDR3 region has 15 residues. Germline-derived CDR1 and CDR2 are DFQATT and SNEGSKA (reference sequence). The V gene end was trimmed by 4 bases and the J gene end by 9 bases; junction bases not matched to a gene: 13. The CDR3 nucleotides are TGCAGTGCTAAGACCGGACAGGGGAATGGCGGTGAGCAGTTCTTC. It codes for CSAKTGQGNGGEQFF.

This clonotype was counted a few times. This chain connects TRBV12-3 or TRBV12-4 to TRBJ2-1; D gene uncertain. Between the trimmed V and J ends, which lost 2 bases and 8 bases, there was a span of 13 bases. This CDR3 is built from 14 residues. Here the CDR3 DNA reads TGTGCCAGCAGTTTAACCCCCGGGCCGGATGAGCAGTTCTTC. Amino acids: CASSLTPGPDEQFF.

Of note for this clonotype: One junction end disagrees with the germline gene, perhaps due to a read error. The rearrangement links TRBV9 to TRBJ2-2; D call uncertain. This CDR3 contains 11 residues. Per the germline V gene, CDR1 is SGDLS and CDR2 is YYNGEE. The CDR3 coding sequence is TGCGCCAGCCGAAGGGCCGGGGAGCTGTTTTTT. This encodes CASRRAGELFF.

V is TRBV4-1 and J is TRBJ2-2; no definite D call. Trimming left V 1 base short and J 4 bases short, with 7 bases between. The germline CDR1 and CDR2 sequences are MGHRA and YSYEKL. This CDR3 has 14 residues. CDR3 sequence reads: CASSQVGPTGELFF. The CDR3 DNA follows: TGCGCCAGCAGCCAAGTAGGACCCACCGGGGAGCTGTTTTTT.

The chain has TRBV5-1 and TRBJ2-5, with 10 bases fitting TRBD1. The J call may not be correct, given that the DNA end is closer to TRBJ2-1. Germline V CDR1 and CDR2: SGHRS, YFSETQ. This CDR3 has 17 residues. CDR3 nucleotides: TGCGCCAGCAGCTACTGGGGACAGGGGAGAAGCCAAGAGACCCAGTTCTTC. This gives the protein CASSYWGQGRSQETQFF.

CDR3: CASSLGQEGHYGYTF. DNA for the CDR3: TGCGCCAGCAGCTTGGGGCAGGAGGGCCACTATGGCTACACCTTC. V gene TRBV5-1 combines with J gene TRBJ1-2; D unresolved. The V end was cut by 0 bases, the J end by 3 bases, with 12 bases between. The germline gives CDR1 SGHRS, CDR2 YFSETQ. CDR3 length: 15 amino acids.

The V gene is TRBV27, the J gene TRBJ1-1; D not certain. The V end was cut by 2 bases, the J end by 1 base, with 8 bases between. This CDR3 has 14 amino acids. Germline V gene data show CDR1 as MNHEY and CDR2 as SMNVEV (reference sequence). The DNA of the CDR3 is TGTGCCAGCAGTTTAGTCCACCCGAACACTGAAGCTTTCTTT. Translated, it gives CASSLVHPNTEAFF.

In its sample, this clonotype was seen many times. The chain links TRBV7-2 to TRBJ2-3, with 9 bases fitting TRBD2. From germline, CDR1 is SGHTA and CDR2 FQGNSA. Trimming removed 5 bases from V and 3 bases from J; junction bases left unmatched: 6. CDR3 length: 15 residues. DNA for the CDR3: TGTGCCAGCAGCACCCAGAGCGGGGGGACAGATACGCAGTATTTT. Protein: CASSTQSGGTDTQYF.

In its sample, this clonotype was seen a few times. The CDR3 protein is CASSESLGGDNEQFF. For the CDR3, the DNA is TGTGCCAGCAGTGAGAGTCTAGGGGGAGACAATGAGCAGTTCTTC. This chain links TRBV2 with TRBJ2-1, with a possible D match to TRBD1 (6 bases). The CDR3 contains 15 residues. Germline V CDR1 and CDR2: SNHLY, FYNNEI. V was cut by 3 bases and J by 5 bases, with 14 bases left in between.

This clonotype was seen more than once but under ten times. V is TRBV2 and J is TRBJ1-2, with 7 nucleotides matching TRBD1. Trimming cost V 0 bases and J 7 bases; bases outside gene matches: 8. The germline gives CDR1 SNHLY, CDR2 FYNNEI. This CDR3 is 15 amino acids long. The CDR3 reads CASSEALRTGCGYTF. The CDR3 nucleotides read TGTGCCAGCAGTGAAGCGCTCCGGACAGGCTGTGGCTACACCTTC.

This chain joins TRBV3-1 and TRBJ2-3, with TRBD2 identical over 8 bases. The CDR3 has 17 residues. In germline, CDR1 is LGHDT, CDR2 YNNKEL (reference sequence). V trimming: 2 bases; J trimming: 3 bases; junction bases outside the gene matches: 10. CDR3: CASSQRLGSGETDTQYF. The CDR3 DNA sequence: TGTGCCAGCAGCCAACGCTTAGGTAGCGGGGAAACAGATACGCAGTATTTT.

This clonotype came up a few times. CDR3 sequence (DNA): TGCGCCAGCAGCCAAGAACCGGGAGTATACACCGGGGAGCTGTTTTTT. It specifies CASSQEPGVYTGELFF. The chain employs TRBV4-3 and TRBJ2-2; possible D gene TRBD2, 6 bases. The CDR3 spans 16 residues. Germline lookup yields CDR1 LGHNA and CDR2 YSLEER. V was pared by 0 bases and J by 3 bases, with 11 bases between.

This clonotype has ten or more counts. The chain employs TRBV10-2 and TRBJ2-7, with D hard to call. The germline V and J ends were trimmed by 3 bases and 5 bases, with 2 bases remaining between them. Germline V gives CDR1 WSHSY, CDR2 SAAADI. This CDR3 is 10 amino acids long. The CDR3 DNA is TGCGCCAGCAGTGACAACGAGCAGTACTTC. Protein product: CASSDNEQYF.

With regard to this clonotype: A much larger clone lies a single base off, so this may be a read error. The chain joins TRBV9 to TRBJ2-3, with TRBD2 matching over 8 bases. This CDR3 has 15 amino acids. The germline CDR1 and CDR2 sequences are SGDLS and YYNGEE. CDR3 sequence: CASSPSGGATDAQYF. CDR3 nucleotides: TGTGCCAGCAGCCCCTCGGGAGGGGCTACAGATGCGCAGTATTTT. Using reference TRBV9 and TRBJ2-3 for the parts outside the CDR3, the full variable domain is DSGVTQTPKHLITATGQRVTLRCSPRSGDLSVYWYQQSLDQGLQFLIQYYNGEERAKGNILERFSAQQFPDLHSELNLSSLELGDSALYFCASSPSGGATDAQYFGPGTRLTVL.

The J gene is TRBJ2-5, the V gene TRBV6-5; TRBD2 agrees at 7 bases. After removal of 7 bases from V and 5 bases from J, the junction contained 7 bases not matched to a gene. CDR1 and CDR2 (germline): MNHEY, SVGAGI. CDR3 length equals 13 residues. CDR3 sequence: CASTSGGSETQYF. DNA of the CDR3: TGTGCCAGCACCTCGGGAGGTTCCGAGACCCAGTACTTC.